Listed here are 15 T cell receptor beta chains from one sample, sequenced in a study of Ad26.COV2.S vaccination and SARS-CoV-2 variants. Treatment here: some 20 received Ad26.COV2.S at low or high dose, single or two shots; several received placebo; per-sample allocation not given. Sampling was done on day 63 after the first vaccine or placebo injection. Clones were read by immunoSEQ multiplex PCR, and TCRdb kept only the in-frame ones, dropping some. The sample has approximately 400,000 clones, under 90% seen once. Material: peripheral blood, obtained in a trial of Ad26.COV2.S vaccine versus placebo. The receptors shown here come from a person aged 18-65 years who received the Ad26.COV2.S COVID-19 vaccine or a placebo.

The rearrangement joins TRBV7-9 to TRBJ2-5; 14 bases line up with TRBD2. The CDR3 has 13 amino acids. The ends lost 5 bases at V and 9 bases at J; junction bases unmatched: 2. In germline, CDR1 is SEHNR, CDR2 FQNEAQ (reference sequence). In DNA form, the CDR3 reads TGTGCCAGCAGCGGGACTAGCGGGAGTCCCCAGTACTTC. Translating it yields CASSGTSGSPQYF. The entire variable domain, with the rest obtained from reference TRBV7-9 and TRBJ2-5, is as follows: DTGVSQNPRHKITKRGQNVTFRCDPISEHNRLYWYRQTLGQGPEFLTYFQNEAQLEKSRLLSDRFSAERPKGSFSTLEIQRTEQGDSAMYLCASSGTSGSPQYFGPGTRLLVL.

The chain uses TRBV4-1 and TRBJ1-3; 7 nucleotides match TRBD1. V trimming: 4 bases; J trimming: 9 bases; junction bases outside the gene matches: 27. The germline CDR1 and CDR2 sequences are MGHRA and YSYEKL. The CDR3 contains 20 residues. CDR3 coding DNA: TGCGCCAGCAGCCCGTTGGAGTGGAGGGGGCTTGGGCCCCTAGGGTTCACCATATATTTT. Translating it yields CASSPLEWRGLGPLGFTIYF.

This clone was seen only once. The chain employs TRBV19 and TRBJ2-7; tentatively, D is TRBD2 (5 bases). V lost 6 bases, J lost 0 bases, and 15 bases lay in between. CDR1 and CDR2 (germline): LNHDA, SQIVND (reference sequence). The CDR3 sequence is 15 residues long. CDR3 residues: CASSPRRGNSYEQYF. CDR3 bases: TGTGCCAGTAGCCCAAGACGGGGAAACTCCTACGAGCAGTACTTC.

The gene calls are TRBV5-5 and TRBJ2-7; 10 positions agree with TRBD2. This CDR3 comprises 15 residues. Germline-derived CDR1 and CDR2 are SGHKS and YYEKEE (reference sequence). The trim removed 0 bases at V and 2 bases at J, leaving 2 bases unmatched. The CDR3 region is CASSLDLAGAYEQYF. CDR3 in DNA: TGTGCCAGCAGCTTGGATCTAGCGGGAGCCTACGAGCAGTACTTC.

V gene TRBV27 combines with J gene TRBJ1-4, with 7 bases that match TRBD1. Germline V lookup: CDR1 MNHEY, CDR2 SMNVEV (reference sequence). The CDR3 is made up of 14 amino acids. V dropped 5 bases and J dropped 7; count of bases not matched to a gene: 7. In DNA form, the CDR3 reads TGTGCCAGCAGTCGACAGGGTCGAGGTGAAAAACTGTTTTTT. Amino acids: CASSRQGRGEKLFF.

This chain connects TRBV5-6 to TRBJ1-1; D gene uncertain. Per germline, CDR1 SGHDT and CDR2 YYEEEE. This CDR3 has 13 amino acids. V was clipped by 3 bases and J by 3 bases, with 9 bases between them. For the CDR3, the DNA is TGTGCCAGCAGCTCCGGTATCTACACTGAAGCTTTCTTT. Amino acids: CASSSGIYTEAFF.

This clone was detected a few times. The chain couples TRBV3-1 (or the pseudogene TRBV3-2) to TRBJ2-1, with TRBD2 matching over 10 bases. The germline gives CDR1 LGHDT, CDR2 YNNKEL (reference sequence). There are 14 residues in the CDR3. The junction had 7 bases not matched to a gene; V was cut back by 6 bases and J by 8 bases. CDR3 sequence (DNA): TGTGCCAGCAGTGGAGCGGGAGGGTGGGATGAGCAGTTCTTC. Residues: CASSGAGGWDEQFF.

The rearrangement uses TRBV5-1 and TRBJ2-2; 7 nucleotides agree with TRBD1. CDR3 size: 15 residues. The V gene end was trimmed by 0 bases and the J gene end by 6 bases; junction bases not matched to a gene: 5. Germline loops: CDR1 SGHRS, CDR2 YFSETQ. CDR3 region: CASSLGRQGAGELFF. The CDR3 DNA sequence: TGCGCCAGCAGCTTGGGGCGACAGGGCGCCGGGGAGCTGTTTTTT.

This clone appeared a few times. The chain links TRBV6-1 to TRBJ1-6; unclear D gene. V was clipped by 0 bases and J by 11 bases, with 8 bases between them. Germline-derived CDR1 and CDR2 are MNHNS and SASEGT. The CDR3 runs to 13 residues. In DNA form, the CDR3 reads TGTGCCAGCAGTGAAGCGCCAGTCCCACCCCTCCACTTT. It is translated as CASSEAPVPPLHF.

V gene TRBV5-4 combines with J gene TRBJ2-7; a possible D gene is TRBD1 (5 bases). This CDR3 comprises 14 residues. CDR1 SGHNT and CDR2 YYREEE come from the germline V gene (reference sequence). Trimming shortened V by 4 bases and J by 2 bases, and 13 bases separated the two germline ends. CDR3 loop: CASSRSWGPYEQYF. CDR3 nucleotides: TGTGCCAGCAGCCGTTCGTGGGGCCCCTACGAGCAGTACTTC.

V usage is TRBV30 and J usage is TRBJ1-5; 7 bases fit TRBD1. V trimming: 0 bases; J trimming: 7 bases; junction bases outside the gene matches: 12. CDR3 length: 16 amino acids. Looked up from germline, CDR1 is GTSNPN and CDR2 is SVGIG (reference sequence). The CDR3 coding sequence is TGTGCCTGGAGTGTACAGGGGAAGGGACATGGACAGCCCCAGCATTTT. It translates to CAWSVQGKGHGQPQHF.

This CDR3 is CASTSWGRETQYF. In DNA form, the CDR3 reads TGTGCCAGCACCTCGTGGGGTAGGGAGACCCAGTACTTC. This chain connects TRBV3-1 (or the pseudogene TRBV3-2) to TRBJ2-5; the D is unclear. This CDR3 is built from 13 residues. Germline-derived CDR1 and CDR2 are LGHDT and YNNKEL (reference sequence). The V gene lost 7 bases and the J gene lost 5 bases, with 14 bases spanning the gap.

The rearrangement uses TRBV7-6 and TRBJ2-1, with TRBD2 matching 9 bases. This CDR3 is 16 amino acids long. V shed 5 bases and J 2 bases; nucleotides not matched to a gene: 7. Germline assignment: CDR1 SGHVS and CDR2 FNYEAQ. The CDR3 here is CASSQGLARTYNEQFF. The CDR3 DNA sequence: TGTGCCAGCAGCCAAGGACTAGCGCGCACCTACAATGAGCAGTTCTTC.

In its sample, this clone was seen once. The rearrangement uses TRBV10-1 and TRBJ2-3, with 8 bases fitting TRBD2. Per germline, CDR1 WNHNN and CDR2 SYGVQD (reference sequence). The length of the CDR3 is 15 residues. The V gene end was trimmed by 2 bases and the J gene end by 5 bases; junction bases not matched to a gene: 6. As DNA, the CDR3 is TGCGCCAGCAGTGAGAACCTTCTAGCGGGAGATACGCAGTATTTT. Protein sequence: CASSENLLAGDTQYF.

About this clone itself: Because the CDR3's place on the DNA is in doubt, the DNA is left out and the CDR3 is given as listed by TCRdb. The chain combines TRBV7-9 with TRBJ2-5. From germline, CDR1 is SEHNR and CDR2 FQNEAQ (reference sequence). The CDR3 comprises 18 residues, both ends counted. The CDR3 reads CASSLSRPLSSSSGLDDF.